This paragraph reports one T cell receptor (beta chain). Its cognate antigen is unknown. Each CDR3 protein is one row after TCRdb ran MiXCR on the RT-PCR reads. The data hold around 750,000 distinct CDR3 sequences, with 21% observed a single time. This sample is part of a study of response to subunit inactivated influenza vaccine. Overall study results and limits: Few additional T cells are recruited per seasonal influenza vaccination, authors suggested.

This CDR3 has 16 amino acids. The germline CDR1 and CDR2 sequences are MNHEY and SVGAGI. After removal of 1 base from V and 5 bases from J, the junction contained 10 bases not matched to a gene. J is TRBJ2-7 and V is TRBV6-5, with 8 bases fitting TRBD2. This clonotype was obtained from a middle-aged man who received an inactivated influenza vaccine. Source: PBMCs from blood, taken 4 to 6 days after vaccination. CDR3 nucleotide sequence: TGTGCCAGCAGTTACTGGGCGGGGGGATCCGAAAACGAGCAGTACTTC. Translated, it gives CASSYWAGGSENEQYF.